Listed below are T cell receptor beta chains from one sample, sequenced in a study of control samples from healthy donors and cancer patients. Measured with immunoSEQ multiplex PCR; TCRdb has only the in-frame clones, and not every one. The sample consists of over 150,000 clones, around 94% of them appearing once. The sequencing input was PBMCs. The origin of the receptors is a man between 60 and 75 years old with colorectal cancer. Both conserved end residues are part of each CDR3.

>TRBJ2-1|TRBV7-9
CASSLAPGALFF
>TRBJ1-4|TRBV4-1
CASSGEQGRVKLFF
>TRBJ2-5|TRBV20-1
CSASTASLVETQYF
>TRBJ2-7|TRBV18
CASSPPGLATYEQYF
>TRBJ2-7|TRBV25-1
CASSESLSSLAYEQYF
>TRBJ1-2|TRBV19
CASSKTNPIGYTF
>TRBJ1-3|TRBV7-9
CASSPPSGNTIYF
>TRBJ1-3|TRBV2
CASSGGSGNTIYF
>TRBJ1-6|TRBV19
CASSIAEGSPLHF
>TRBJ1-6|TRBV30
CAWSALTDSPLHF
>TRBJ2-5|TRBV6-1
CASSDHRVETQYF
>TRBJ1-2|TRBV2
CASTEFRGHNGYTF
>TRBJ2-5|TRBV18
CASSPPAGKETQYF
>TRBJ1-1|TRBV6-5
CASSPRVNTEAFF
>TRBJ2-1|TRBV7-2
CASSPDGTGAHEQFF
>TRBJ1-3|TRBV5-1
CASSINGQGASGNTIYF
>TRBJ2-2|TRBV13
CASSLLGSGELFF
>TRBJ2-6|TRBV7-2
CASSLGVTGANVLTF
>TRBJ1-4|TRBV6-1
CASSEWRGGTNEKLFF
>TRBJ2-5|TRBV7-6
CASSSTGGERQQTQYF
>TRBJ2-2|TRBV24-1
CATSDSGQAPLFTGELFF
>TRBJ1-6|TRBV25-1
CASSDSRGSAGSPLHF
>TRBJ2-7|TRBV7-2
CASSFSQFSYEQYF
>TRBJ1-5|TRBV7-8
CASSLDGDFSQPQHF
>TRBJ2-2|TRBV28
CASSLLGVTGELFF
>TRBJ1-4|TRBV29-1
CSVGEGGSEKLFF
>TRBJ2-7|TRBV5-6
CASSLQYEQYF
>TRBJ1-6|TRBV11-2
CASSLGPGDNSPLHF
>TRBJ1-2|TRBV27
CASSPKRNYGYTF
>TRBJ2-3|TRBV6-5
CATSRDRGPRDTQYF
>TRBJ1-2|TRBV18
CASSVTPGQGNDGYTF
>TRBJ1-1|TRBV4-2
CASSLSDRGRGEGTEAFF
>TRBJ2-1|TRBV18
CASSPRTATEQFF
>TRBJ1-5|TRBV18
CASSPGENQPQHF
>TRBJ1-2|TRBV9
CASSVEGAGSYGYTF
>TRBJ2-5|TRBV6-2/TRBV6-3
CASSWKGEPETQYF
>TRBJ2-3|TRBV2
CAGGRGPNTQYF
>TRBJ2-3|TRBV10-3
CAISDGQGTDTQYF
>TRBJ2-2|TRBV3-1/TRBV3-2
CASSQSGTSTGELFF
>TRBJ1-4|TRBV3-1/TRBV3-2
CASSQTTSVAAEKLFF